This note documents a single T cell receptor (beta chain) sequence. The data are from a study of cytomegalovirus exposure and HLA in healthy donors. There are 15 residues in the CDR3. Losses at the gene ends were 1 base for V and 3 bases for J; bases not matched to a gene: 4. Germline loops: CDR1 SEHNR, CDR2 FQNEAQ (reference sequence). The PCR ran on 60 Vbeta and 13 Jbeta primers. Data came from immunoSEQ multiplex PCR; TCRdb stores just in-frame clones and leaves some out. Reported are 100,000 or so clones; the ten largest clones contain 0.55% to 0.65%. This chain connects TRBV7-9 to TRBJ2-3, with 7 bases aligning to TRBD2. The source material was PBMCs. The clonotype was recovered from a man in his fifties in good health and CMV-seronegative. This chain's CDR3 is CASSLGGLQTDTQYF. CDR3 sequence (DNA): TGTGCCAGCAGCTTAGGGGGACTACAAACAGATACGCAGTATTTT. The whole variable domain, remainder taken from reference TRBV7-9 and TRBJ2-3, is DTGVSQNPRHKITKRGQNVTFRCDPISEHNRLYWYRQTLGQGPEFLTYFQNEAQLEKSRLLSDRFSAERPKGSFSTLEIQRTEQGDSAMYLCASSLGGLQTDTQYFGPGTRLTVL.